The rows below give T cell receptor beta chains drawn from one sample of a study of identical twins. TCRdb itself ran the 5' RACE reads through MiXCR, one entry per CDR3 protein. The sample gives a few hundred thousand distinct CDR3 sequences, around 18% of which show up once; 9.5% to 15% is in the top ten. Sequencing was done on a sample of naive T cells sorted from blood. The receptors come from a man aged 45-60 years in good health. The CDR3 runs from the conserved cysteine through the conserved F or W. Each record gives: V gene, CDR3 length, clone size, D gene, J gene, CDR3 protein, CDR3 DNA. A D gene is named only where the DNA matches it firmly. Where a row states a size, it is once, few, many or the class of an expanded clone; other rows omit it.

TRBV5-1	12	-	-	TRBJ2-7	CASSASGNEQYF	TGCGCCAGCAGCGCCAGCGGAAACGAGCAGTACTTC
TRBV6-5	17	-	-	TRBJ1-3	CASSYSRAAISGNTIYF	TGTGCCAGCAGTTACTCTCGGGCGGCTATCTCTGGAAACACCATATATTTT
TRBV28	14	many	-	TRBJ2-3	CASSARVSTDTQYF	TGTGCCAGCAGTGCACGCGTCAGCACAGATACGCAGTATTTT
TRBV6-5	16	-	TRBD2	TRBJ2-3	CASSSLAVLGTDTQYF	TGTGCCAGCAGTTCCCTAGCGGTCCTAGGCACAGATACGCAGTATTTT
TRBV20-1	16	many	TRBD2	TRBJ2-3	CSARDIAGTYTDTQYF	TGCAGTGCTAGAGATATAGCGGGGACCTACACAGATACGCAGTATTTT
TRBV4-3	14	many	-	TRBJ1-5	CASSPDHANQPQHF	TGCGCCAGCAGCCCGGACCATGCAAATCAGCCCCAGCATTTT
TRBV4-1	18	-	TRBD1	TRBJ1-6	CASSLGQGNLPGASPLHF	TGCGCCAGCAGCCTCGGACAGGGGAACCTCCCAGGAGCATCACCCCTCCACTTT
TRBV20-1	12	few	-	TRBJ2-1	CSASTGHNEQFF	TGCAGTGCTAGTACAGGGCACAATGAGCAGTTCTTC
TRBV6-2/TRBV6-3	14	few	-	TRBJ2-7	CASSIRAPNYEQYF	TGTGCCAGCAGTATAAGGGCGCCGAACTACGAGCAGTACTTC
TRBV7-9	16	-	TRBD1	TRBJ1-2	CASSVSGTDFVYGYTF	TGTGCCAGCAGCGTCAGCGGGACAGACTTTGTCTATGGCTACACCTTC
TRBV20-1	14	many	-	TRBJ2-1	CSAGARSSYNEQFF	TGCAGTGCCGGGGCAAGGAGCTCCTACAATGAGCAGTTCTTC
TRBV29-1	14	few	TRBD2	TRBJ2-7	CSVVLREFSYEQYF	TGCAGCGTTGTATTGCGGGAGTTCTCCTACGAGCAGTACTTC
TRBV6-5	17	many	TRBD1	TRBJ2-3	CASSYLLGTGSTDTQYF	TGTGCCAGCAGTTACTTGTTAGGGACAGGGAGCACAGATACGCAGTATTTT
TRBV7-9	14	many	-	TRBJ2-1	CASSLLAANNEQFF	TGTGCCAGCAGCTTACTCGCCGCGAACAATGAGCAGTTCTTC
TRBV20-1	13	many	TRBD1	TRBJ2-7	CSAVRDRGYEQYF	TGCAGTGCTGTAAGGGACAGGGGCTACGAGCAGTACTTC
TRBV24-1	13	few	-	TRBJ2-7	CATSDRGDGEQYF	TGTGCCACCAGTGACCGTGGGGATGGGGAGCAGTACTTC
TRBV20-1	14	many	TRBD2	TRBJ2-3	CSASLAGGPHTQYF	TGCAGTGCTAGTCTAGCGGGGGGGCCACATACGCAGTATTTT
TRBV5-1	14	-	-	TRBJ1-2	CASSSQGPDYGYTF	TGCGCCAGCAGCTCTCAGGGTCCCGACTATGGCTACACCTTC
TRBV5-1	14	many	TRBD2	TRBJ2-1	CASSRRGAENEQFF	TGCGCCAGCAGCCGGCGGGGGGCAGAGAATGAGCAGTTCTTC
TRBV10-3	13	-	-	TRBJ2-1	CAIQGSSYNEQFF	TGTGCCATTCAGGGGAGCTCCTACAATGAGCAGTTCTTC
TRBV6-5	14	many	-	TRBJ2-3	CASSYNQNTDTQYF	TGTGCCAGCAGTTACAATCAAAACACAGATACGCAGTATTTT
TRBV7-8	14	few	-	TRBJ2-7	CASSLRDTTYEQYF	TGTGCCAGCAGCTTAAGGGACACCACCTACGAGCAGTACTTC
TRBV7-8	13	many	-	TRBJ2-1	CASRGDPHNEQFF	TGTGCCAGCAGGGGGGACCCCCACAATGAGCAGTTCTTC
TRBV12-3/TRBV12-4	15	few	-	TRBJ2-3	CASSLLMGEASTQYF	TGTGCCAGCAGTCTCCTTATGGGGGAGGCGTCTACGCAGTATTTT
TRBV20-1	16	-	TRBD2	TRBJ2-1	CSARRLAGGTYNEQFF	TGCAGTGCTAGACGACTAGCGGGAGGAACCTACAATGAGCAGTTCTTC
TRBV6-5	18	-	TRBD2	TRBJ2-1	CASSYAGLAGQYYNEQFF	TGTGCCAGCAGTTACGCTGGACTAGCGGGCCAATACTACAATGAGCAGTTCTTC
TRBV24-1	11	few	-	TRBJ2-1	CATSENNEQFF	TGTGCCACCAGTGAGAACAATGAGCAGTTCTTC
TRBV6-1	16	few	TRBD1	TRBJ1-5	CASTFLTGVFNQPQHF	TGTGCCAGCACCTTTTTGACAGGGGTCTTCAATCAGCCCCAGCATTTT
TRBV6-5	12	few	-	TRBJ2-7	CASGDMPVGQYF	TGTGCCAGCGGCGACATGCCTGTTGGGCAGTACTTC
TRBV6-1	15	few	-	TRBJ2-5	CASRPTRGPQETQYF	TGTGCCAGCAGACCTACAAGGGGTCCCCAAGAGACCCAGTACTTC
TRBV20-1	16	-	TRBD1	TRBJ1-3	CSARKRTGSSGNTIYF	TGCAGTGCTAGAAAAAGGACAGGCTCCTCTGGAAACACCATATATTTT
TRBV20-1	14	-	TRBD2	TRBJ2-7	CSARDGLAGYEQYF	TGCAGTGCTAGAGATGGACTAGCGGGCTACGAGCAGTACTTC
TRBV5-1	18	-	TRBD1	TRBJ2-7	CASSPWPNAGQGTYEQYF	TGCGCCAGCAGCCCCTGGCCAAATGCTGGACAGGGGACCTACGAGCAGTACTTC
TRBV12-3/TRBV12-4	12	many	-	TRBJ2-5	CASSWALETQYF	TGTGCCAGCAGTTGGGCCCTAGAGACCCAGTACTTC
TRBV20-1	16	few	TRBD2	TRBJ2-7	CSARDIRLAGRDEQYF	TGCAGTGCTAGAGATATAAGACTAGCGGGACGGGACGAGCAGTACTTC
TRBV24-1	17	-	-	TRBJ1-2	CATSGMDAVFLIYGYTF	TGTGCCACCAGTGGGATGGACGCGGTTTTCCTTATCTATGGCTACACCTTC
TRBV7-9	14	few	TRBD1	TRBJ1-2	CASSSSGTAYGYTF	TGTGCCAGCAGCAGTTCCGGGACAGCTTATGGCTACACCTTC
TRBV6-5	14	many	-	TRBJ2-2	CASSYSEVLGELFF	TGTGCCAGCAGTTACTCGGAAGTCTTAGGGGAGCTGTTTTTT
TRBV12-3/TRBV12-4	14	many	-	TRBJ1-2	CASTPGLGTYGYTF	TGTGCCAGCACCCCCGGATTGGGGACCTATGGCTACACCTTC
TRBV11-2	16	many	-	TRBJ2-2	CASSQKRLPSIGELFF	TGTGCCAGCAGCCAAAAAAGGTTACCATCCATCGGGGAGCTGTTTTTT